This entry lists 5 T cell receptor beta chains sequenced from one sample in a study of T cells in Graves' hyperthyroidism and ophthalmopathy. Researchers took RNA transcripts and amplified the TCR beta CDR3 regions from them. A first-round RT-PCR of the TCR CDR3 used the HTBI primer set. TCRdb redid the calling of the multiplex PCR reads with MiXCR, one entry per CDR3 protein. The repertoire consists of approximately 720,000 distinct CDR3 sequences, with approximately 18% occurring once and the leading ten covering approximately 15%. Sequenced material: blood. The receptors stem from a woman aged 45-65 years with Graves' hyperthyroidism that later progressed to Graves' ophthalmopathy.

This clonotype was seen only a few times. The rearrangement links TRBV3-1 to TRBJ1-5; TRBD1 is a possible D gene (5 bases). Trimming shortened V by 5 bases and J by 6 bases, and 14 bases separated the two germline ends. CDR3 length: 14 residues. CDR1 is LGHDT, CDR2 YNNKEL, per germline (reference sequence). DNA for the CDR3: TGTGCCAGCAGCGGGGCAATGGATGGTCAGCCCCAGCATTTT. Translation: CASSGAMDGQPQHF.

A single count supports this clonotype. V gene TRBV28 combines with J gene TRBJ1-5; D unclear. Trimming removed 5 bases from V and 11 bases from J, with 13 bases in between. Germline V gives CDR1 MDHEN, CDR2 SYDVKM. This CDR3 has 12 residues. CDR3 DNA sequence: TGTGCCAGCAGTCCTGTTTTAATGGCCCAGCATTTT. It yields the protein CASSPVLMAQHF.

The chain links TRBV15 to TRBJ2-1; TRBD2 agrees at 13 bases. The germline gives CDR1 LNHNV, CDR2 YYDKDF (reference sequence). The V and J ends lost 3 bases and 6 bases, in that order; junction bases with no gene match: 11. This CDR3 has 18 residues. CDR3 in DNA: TGTGCCACCAGCAGGGGGACTAGCGGGATATTCGGAGGCAATGAGCAGTTCTTC. Translated: CATSRGTSGIFGGNEQFF.

This chain uses TRBV10-3 with TRBJ2-7; no reliable D call. V was trimmed by 3 bases and J by 0 bases, leaving 12 bases between them. This CDR3 comprises 15 residues. CDR1 is ENHRY, CDR2 SYGVKD, per germline. The chain's CDR3 is CAISDGQAPSYEQYF. The CDR3 DNA reads as TGTGCCATCAGTGACGGGCAGGCCCCCTCCTACGAGCAGTACTTC.

There are a few counts of this clonotype. The genes are TRBV7-8 and TRBJ2-1, with unresolved D. This CDR3 has 11 amino acids. Germline V gives CDR1 SGHVS, CDR2 FQNEAQ. Trimming took off 4 bases at V and 15 bases at J, with 13 bases between the two ends. CDR3 sequence: CASSSGPTPFF. The CDR3 bases are TGTGCCAGCAGCTCGGGCCCTACCCCGTTCTTC.